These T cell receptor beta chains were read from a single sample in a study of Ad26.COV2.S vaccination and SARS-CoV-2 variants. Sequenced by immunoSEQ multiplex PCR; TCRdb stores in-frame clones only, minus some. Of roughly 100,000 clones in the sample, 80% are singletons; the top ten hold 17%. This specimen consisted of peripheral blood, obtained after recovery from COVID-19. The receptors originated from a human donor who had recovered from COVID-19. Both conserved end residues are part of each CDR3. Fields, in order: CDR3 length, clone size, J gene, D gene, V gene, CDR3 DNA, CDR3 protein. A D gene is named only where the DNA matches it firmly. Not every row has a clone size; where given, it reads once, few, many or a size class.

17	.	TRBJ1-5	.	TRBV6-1	TGTGCCAGCAGTGAACCTAGACAGCAGTATAGCAATCAGCCCCAGCATTTT	CASSEPRQQYSNQPQHF
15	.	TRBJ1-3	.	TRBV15	TGTGCCACCAGCAGAGACCGGGACATAGGGGTCACCATATATTTT	CATSRDRDIGVTIYF
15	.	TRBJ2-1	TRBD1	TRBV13	TGTGCCAGCAGCCCCGGACAGGCGGGCTACAATGAGCAGTTCTTC	CASSPGQAGYNEQFF
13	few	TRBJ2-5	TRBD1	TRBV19	TGTGCCAGTAGTGGGACAGGACTAGAGACCCAGTACTTC	CASSGTGLETQYF
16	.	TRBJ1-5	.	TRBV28	TGTGCCAGCAGCCTCATAACTTCGGATAGCAATCAGCCCCAGCATTTT	CASSLITSDSNQPQHF
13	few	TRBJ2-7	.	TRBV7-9	TGTGCCAGCAGCTTACTGGGAGCTCTCGAGCAGTACTTC	CASSLLGALEQYF
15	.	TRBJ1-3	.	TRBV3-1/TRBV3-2	TGTGCCAGCAGCCAACGGTTCATGGGGGGAAACACCATATATTTT	CASSQRFMGGNTIYF
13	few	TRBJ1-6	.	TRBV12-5	TGTGCTAGTGGTTTGGAGGGGAATTCACCCCTCCACTTT	CASGLEGNSPLHF
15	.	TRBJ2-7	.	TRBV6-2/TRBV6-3	TGTGCCAGCAGTTCGATGTGGCGGAGTACTTACGAGCAGTACTTC	CASSSMWRSTYEQYF
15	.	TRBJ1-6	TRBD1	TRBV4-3	TGCGCCAGCAGCCCCGCCCGGGACAGAAATTCACCCCTCCACTTT	CASSPARDRNSPLHF
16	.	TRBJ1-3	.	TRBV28	TGTGCCAGCAGTTTATGGCCGGGCGGGGCTGGAAACACCATATATTTT	CASSLWPGGAGNTIYF
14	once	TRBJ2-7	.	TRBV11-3	TGTGCCAGCAGCTTAGGAGTCGCCTCCTACGAGCAGTACTTC	CASSLGVASYEQYF
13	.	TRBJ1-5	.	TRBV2	TGTGCCAGCACCCTGGGGTTAAATCAGCCCCAGCATTTT	CASTLGLNQPQHF
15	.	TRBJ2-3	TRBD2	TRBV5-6	TGTGCCAGCAGCTCCTACGGGGGGGGCACAGATACGCAGTATTTT	CASSSYGGGTDTQYF
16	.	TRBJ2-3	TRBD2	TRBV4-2	TGTGCCAGCAGCCGCCCTAGCGGGGGGGCCACAGATACGCAGTATTTT	CASSRPSGGATDTQYF
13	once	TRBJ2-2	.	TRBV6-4	TGTGCCAGCAGTAACCCGGGGTCCGGGGAGCTGTTTTTT	CASSNPGSGELFF
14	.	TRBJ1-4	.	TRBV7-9	TGTGCCAGCAGCTTAACAGAAACTAATGAAAAACTGTTTTTT	CASSLTETNEKLFF
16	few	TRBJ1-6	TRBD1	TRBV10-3	TGTGCCATCAGTGATCCCCTAGACAGGGGGGGTTCACCCCTCCACTTT	CAISDPLDRGGSPLHF
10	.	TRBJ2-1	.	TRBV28	TGTGCCAGCACCGGGAATGAGCAGTTCTTC	CASTGNEQFF
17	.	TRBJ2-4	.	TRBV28	TGTGCCAGCAGTTTATCTCGGGCTAGCCTTTCCAAAAACATTCAGTACTTC	CASSLSRASLSKNIQYF
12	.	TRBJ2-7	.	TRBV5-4	TGTGCCAGCAGCTTTCAGGGGTACGAGCAGTACTTC	CASSFQGYEQYF
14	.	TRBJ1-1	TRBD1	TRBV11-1	TGTGCCAGCAGCAGGACAGGGATAAACACTGAAGCTTTCTTT	CASSRTGINTEAFF
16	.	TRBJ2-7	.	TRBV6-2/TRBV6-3	TGTGCCAGCAGTTATTACCGGGACCTTGGGCATGACGAGCAGTACTTC	CASSYYRDLGHDEQYF
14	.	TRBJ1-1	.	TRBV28	TGTGCCAGCAGTTTATCTGACCCCGGGACTGAAGCTTTCTTT	CASSLSDPGTEAFF
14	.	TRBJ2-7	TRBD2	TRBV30	TGTGCCTGGAGTGTGGGGGGGATAACTTACGAGCAGTACTTC	CAWSVGGITYEQYF
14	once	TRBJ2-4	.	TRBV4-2	TGTGCCAGCAGCCCGAGGTTAGGCGGAGACATTCAGTACTTC	CASSPRLGGDIQYF
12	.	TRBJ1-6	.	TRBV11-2	TGTGCCAGCAGCGTAACTAATTCACCCCTCCACTTT	CASSVTNSPLHF
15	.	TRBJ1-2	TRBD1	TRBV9	TGTGCCAGCAGCACAACCGGGACAGGGGACCTTGGCTACACCTTC	CASSTTGTGDLGYTF
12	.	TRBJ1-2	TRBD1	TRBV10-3	TGTGCCATCACCTCGGACAGGGGAAGCTACACCTTC	CAITSDRGSYTF
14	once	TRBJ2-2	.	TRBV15	TGTGCCACCAGCAGTAGACTTAACACCGGGGAGCTGTTTTTT	CATSSRLNTGELFF
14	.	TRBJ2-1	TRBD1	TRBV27	TGTGCCAGCAGTTCGGGACAGGACTACAATGAGCAGTTCTTC	CASSSGQDYNEQFF
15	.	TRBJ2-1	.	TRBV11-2	TGTGCCAGCAGCTTAGATCAAGGGGGGCTACAGGAGCAGTTCTTC	CASSLDQGGLQEQFF
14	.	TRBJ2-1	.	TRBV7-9	TGTGCCAGCAGCTCCTCCCCACAGGGAACTGAGCAGTTCTTC	CASSSSPQGTEQFF
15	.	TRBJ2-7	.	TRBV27	TGTGCCAGCAGTTTCGGGCCGCCGGATTCCTACGAGCAGTACTTC	CASSFGPPDSYEQYF
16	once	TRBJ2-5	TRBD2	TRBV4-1	TGCGCCAGCAGCCAAACAGCGGGGGGGGGCCAAGAGACCCAGTACTTC	CASSQTAGGGQETQYF
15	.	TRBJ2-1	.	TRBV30	TGTGCCTGGAGTCAGTTGCGGGGACCGGGAAATGAGCAGTTCTTC	CAWSQLRGPGNEQFF
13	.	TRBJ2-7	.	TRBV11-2	TGTGCCAGCAGCTTAATAAGGGCCCACGAGCAGTACTTC	CASSLIRAHEQYF
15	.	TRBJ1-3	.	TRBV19	TGTGCCAGTACAATTATGTCAGGCCTCGGAAACACCATATATTTT	CASTIMSGLGNTIYF
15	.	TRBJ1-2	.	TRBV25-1	TGTGCCAGCAGTGAATATTTCGGACAGTCCTATGGCTACACCTTC	CASSEYFGQSYGYTF
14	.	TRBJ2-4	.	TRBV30	TGTGCCTGGAGTAGAGAGTTAGCCAAAAACATTCAGTACTTC	CAWSRELAKNIQYF
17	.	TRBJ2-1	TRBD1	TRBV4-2	TGTGCCAGCAGCCAACAAAATGCGGGACAGGGTTACAATGAGCAGTTCTTC	CASSQQNAGQGYNEQFF
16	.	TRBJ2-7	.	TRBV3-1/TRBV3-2	TGTGCCAGCAGCCAAGCATCACGGGGGGCAGGGATCGAGCAGTACTTC	CASSQASRGAGIEQYF
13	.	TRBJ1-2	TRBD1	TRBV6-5	TGTGCCAGCAGAAGAGACAGGGCTCGTGGCTACACCTTC	CASRRDRARGYTF
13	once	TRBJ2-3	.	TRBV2	TGTGCCAGCAGCCCCAGACAGCGAGATACGCAGTATTTT	CASSPRQRDTQYF
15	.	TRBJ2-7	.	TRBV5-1	TGCGCCAGCAGCTTGGCTGTGGGGGCCAGGTACGAGCAGTACTTC	CASSLAVGARYEQYF